The 10 T cell receptor beta chains below were found in one sample sequenced in a study of cytomegalovirus exposure and HLA in healthy donors. Sequencing was performed with immunoSEQ multiplex PCR; in TCRdb, only in-frame clones are kept and a portion is missing. The repertoire has 190,000 or so clones, 80% to 90% of them found once; the top ten carry 13%. The specimen was PBMCs. Source of these receptors: a woman aged 25-40 years in good health and CMV-seropositive.

This clone was observed a few times. The CDR3 loop reads CASSIEGAAGTGELFF. The DNA of the CDR3 is TGTGCCAGTAGTATAGAGGGGGCGGCCGGCACCGGGGAGCTGTTTTTT. This sequence joins TRBV19 and TRBJ2-2; a weak D match, TRBD1 (6 bases). Germline assignment: CDR1 LNHDA and CDR2 SQIVND (reference sequence). The V and J ends lost 0 bases and 4 bases respectively, with 12 bases between them. CDR3 size: 16 residues.

This clone turned up a few times. This sequence joins TRBV10-3 and TRBJ1-5; no clear D. The CDR3 contains 15 residues. Germline CDR1 is ENHRY and CDR2 is SYGVKD. V lost 4 bases to trimming and J lost 1 base, with 11 bases between them. CDR3 amino acids: CAISGVPGSNQPQHF. In DNA form, the CDR3 reads TGTGCCATCAGTGGGGTCCCGGGGAGCAATCAGCCCCAGCATTTT.

The rearrangement uses TRBV28 and TRBJ2-1; TRBD1 matches 7 bases. The ends lost 8 bases at V and 0 bases at J; junction bases unmatched: 4. Germline values: CDR1 MDHEN, CDR2 SYDVKM. The CDR3 sequence is 14 residues long. The CDR3 sequence is CASVPGGSYNEQFF. The CDR3 nucleotides read TGTGCCAGCGTGCCAGGGGGCTCCTACAATGAGCAGTTCTTC.

The chain is built from TRBV6-5 and TRBJ1-1; 10 nucleotides align to TRBD1. Germline values: CDR1 MNHEY, CDR2 SVGAGI. This CDR3 spans 13 amino acids. V was clipped by 7 bases and J by 7 bases; unmatched bases: 6. For the CDR3, the DNA is TGTGCCAGCAACGACAGGGGGCTGGATGAAGCTTTCTTT. Protein: CASNDRGLDEAFF.

The chain is built from TRBV6-1 and TRBJ1-3; D is unclear. This CDR3 is 12 amino acids long. The V gene lost 4 bases and the J gene lost 4 bases, with 5 bases spanning the gap. The V gene's germline CDR1 is MNHNS and CDR2 SASEGT. In DNA, the CDR3 is TGTGCCAGCAGTGGCCGGGGAAACACCATATATTTT. It yields the protein CASSGRGNTIYF.

V is TRBV6-5 and J is TRBJ2-1; 8 bases are a match to TRBD2. The V gene's germline CDR1 is MNHEY and CDR2 SVGAGI. V lost 6 bases, J lost 4 bases, and 5 bases stayed unmatched. CDR3 length equals 14 residues. The CDR3 DNA follows: TGTGCCAGCAGCGGGGGGGCGAGTTACAATGAGCAGTTCTTC. Amino acids: CASSGGASYNEQFF.

In this sample, this clone turned up a few times. The V call is TRBV7-9, the J call TRBJ2-1; the match to TRBD2 covers 12 bases. The CDR3 has 15 amino acids. Per germline, CDR1 SEHNR and CDR2 FQNEAQ (reference sequence). Losses at the gene ends were 3 bases for V and 8 bases for J; bases not matched to a gene: 5. As DNA, the CDR3 is TGTGCCAGCAGCTTGGCTAGCGGGAGGGGCGATGAGCAGTTCTTC. Protein product: CASSLASGRGDEQFF.

This sequence joins TRBV7-2 and TRBJ1-5; weak D call: TRBD1 (6 bases). V shed 1 base and J shed 3 bases, with 10 bases lying between them. This CDR3 region has 15 residues. From germline, CDR1 is SGHTA and CDR2 FQGNSA. The CDR3 coding sequence is TGTGCCAGCAGCTTAGGAGGACAGACCAATCAGCCCCAGCATTTT. Protein: CASSLGGQTNQPQHF. Supplemented by reference TRBV7-2 and TRBJ1-5, the full variable domain reads GAGVSQSPSNKVTEKGKDVELRCDPISGHTALYWYRQSLGQGLEFLIYFQGNSAPDKSGLPSDRFSAERTGGSVSTLTIQRTQQEDSAVYLCASSLGGQTNQPQHFGDGTRLSIL.

This chain joins TRBV6-5 and TRBJ1-1, with D perhaps TRBD1 (6 bases). Germline values: CDR1 MNHEY, CDR2 SVGAGI. V lost 5 bases, J lost 5 bases, and 12 bases lay in between. The CDR3 length is 13 residues. CDR3 protein: CASSNRAVTEAFF. CDR3 DNA: TGTGCCAGCAGTAACAGGGCCGTTACTGAAGCTTTCTTT.

This chain joins TRBV4-2 and TRBJ2-1, with 9 bases identical to TRBD2. CDR3 size: 15 residues. Germline loops: CDR1 LGHNA, CDR2 YNFKEQ. The V segment lost 1 base and the J segment 9 bases; nucleotides outside the gene matches: 7. CDR3 sequence: CASSQGVAGAGEQFF. Written as DNA, the CDR3 is TGTGCCAGCAGCCAAGGGGTAGCGGGAGCGGGTGAGCAGTTCTTC.